This TCR beta chain comes out of a study of chemoradiotherapy in HPV16-positive cancers. Study-wide results and limits: For HPV16-positive patients, expanding HPV-responsive T cells associated with longer recurrence-free survival. Non-HPV-specific T cells did not expand in tumors during treatment, whereas candidate HPV-specific clones and E7-related motifs did.

As concerns this clone: Antigen specificity is unknown.

The data were produced by immunoSEQ multiplex PCR, yet TCRdb's version contains in-frame clones alone and is incomplete. The sample contains fewer than 40,000 clones, about 92% of which appear only once. V was pared by 3 bases and J by 4 bases, with 5 bases of the junction left unmatched. Germline values: CDR1 LNHDA, CDR2 SQIVND (reference sequence). This CDR3 has 14 amino acids. This chain connects TRBV19 to TRBJ1-1, with TRBD1 matching 7 bases. This sequence was found in a human donor with HPV-associated anogenital cancer. This material consisted of blood, taken from a patient who underwent chemoradiotherapy. CDR3 sequence (DNA): TGTGCCAGTAGTATTAAGACAGGGTCCACTGAAGCTTTCTTT. It encodes CASSIKTGSTEAFF.